A selection of T cell receptor beta chains follows, all from one sample in a study of blood T cell repertoires in COVID-19. Measured with immunoSEQ multiplex PCR; TCRdb has only the in-frame clones, and not every one. The sample consists of under 150,000 clones, about 86% of them appearing once. The sample comprised PBMCs or T cells enriched from blood (not recorded which). These receptors all stem from a woman aged 45-65 years who had recovered from COVID-19. The CDR3 runs from the conserved cysteine through the conserved F or W. Fields, in order: J gene, V gene, clone size, D gene, CDR3 protein, CDR3 DNA. The D gene is left open where the match is weak. Part of the rows lack a size; the others show once, few, many or a class for expanded clones.

>TRBJ1-1|TRBV2|once|.
CASNTGRNTEAFF
TGTGCCAGCAACACAGGGCGGAACACTGAAGCTTTCTTT
>TRBJ2-7|TRBV28|.|.
CASSLGRSYEQYF
TGTGCCAGCAGTCTGGGGCGTTCCTACGAGCAGTACTTC
>TRBJ1-1|TRBV19|once|TRBD1
CASSPDDRAGPAFF
TGTGCCAGTAGTCCGGACGACAGGGCCGGGCCAGCTTTCTTT
>TRBJ2-5|TRBV3-1/TRBV3-2|.|.
CASSQDGVDYQETQYF
TGTGCCAGCAGCCAAGATGGCGTGGACTACCAAGAGACCCAGTACTTC
>TRBJ1-5|TRBV6-2/TRBV6-3|.|TRBD1
CASSAGTGGHQPQHF
TGTGCCAGCAGTGCCGGGACAGGGGGTCATCAGCCCCAGCATTTT
>TRBJ1-2|TRBV10-3|once|TRBD1
CAISDSGGSYGYTF
TGTGCCATCAGTGACTCAGGGGGTTCCTATGGCTACACCTTC
>TRBJ1-5|TRBV12-5|.|.
CASGPGDAGFNQPQHF
TGTGCTAGTGGCCCCGGGGACGCGGGATTCAATCAGCCCCAGCATTTT
>TRBJ1-5|TRBV20-1|.|TRBD1
CSASLVSGTGKNQPQHF
TGCAGTGCTAGTTTGGTGTCCGGGACAGGAAAGAATCAGCCCCAGCATTTT
>TRBJ1-1|TRBV30|.|.
CACNTPNTEAFF
TGTGCCTGTAATACACCTAACACTGAAGCTTTCTTT
>TRBJ2-3|TRBV13|few|.
CASSLQGTDTQYF
TGTGCCAGCAGCTTACAGGGCACAGATACGCAGTATTTT
>TRBJ1-2|TRBV19|.|TRBD1
CASSMPPDRGHYGYTF
TGTGCCAGTAGTATGCCCCCCGACAGGGGCCACTATGGCTACACCTTC
>TRBJ1-2|TRBV2|.|.
CASRGTGYSGYTF
TGTGCCAGCAGGGGTACAGGGTATAGTGGCTACACCTTC
>TRBJ2-7|TRBV10-3|once|.
CAISESTDRYEQYF
TGTGCCATCAGTGAATCGACAGACCGATACGAGCAGTACTTC
>TRBJ1-3|TRBV4-3|.|.
CASSQEGRGNTIYF
TGCGCCAGCAGCCAAGAGGGGAGGGGAAACACCATATATTTT
>TRBJ1-1|TRBV5-8|.|TRBD1
CASSASGGGYFFSMNTEAFF
TGTGCCAGCAGCGCCTCGGGAGGGGGCTACTTCTTCTCGATGAACACTGAAGCTTTCTTT
>TRBJ2-7|TRBV5-1|.|TRBD1
CASSVGAGGYEQYF
TGCGCCAGCAGCGTCGGGGCAGGGGGCTACGAGCAGTACTTC
>TRBJ2-1|TRBV4-3|.|.
CASSQDKGGYRHNEQFF
TGCGCCAGCAGCCAAGATAAGGGGGGGTATAGGCACAATGAGCAGTTCTTC